The 32 T cell receptor beta chains below were found in one sample sequenced in a study of early T cells in non-severe SARS-CoV-2 infection. TCRdb reanalysed the 5' RACE reads using MiXCR and keeps one entry per CDR3 protein. The sample contains about 21,000 distinct CDR3 sequences, around 5% of which appear only once. Sequenced here: whole blood, sampled at baseline. The receptors were sampled from an adult who was a healthcare worker with PCR-confirmed SARS-CoV-2 infection or an uninfected control (not recorded which).

This clonotype occurred many times. The rearrangement joins TRBV2 to TRBJ2-7; 9 bases match TRBD1. With V trimmed by 10 bases and J by 2 bases, 3 bases remained unmatched. The germline V gene has CDR1 SNHLY and CDR2 FYNNEI. The CDR3 loop spans 12 amino acids. CDR3 nucleotides: TGTGCCATAGGACAGGGGCCCTACGAGCAGTACTTC. This sequence encodes CAIGQGPYEQYF.

This clonotype occurred many times. The chain carries TRBV19 and TRBJ2-5; 13 positions match TRBD2. Germline V CDR1 and CDR2: LNHDA, SQIVND (reference sequence). The CDR3 totals 17 residues. Trimming at V came to 4 bases and at J to 1 base, leaving 6 bases not matched to a gene. In nucleotides, the CDR3 is TGTGCCAGTAGTAGCGGGACTAGCGGGGTACTCCAAGAGACCCAGTACTTC. It yields the protein CASSSGTSGVLQETQYF. The full variable domain, its missing parts supplied by reference TRBV19 and TRBJ2-5, is DGGITQSPKYLFRKEGQNVTLSCEQNLNHDAMYWYRQDPGQGLRLIYYSQIVNDFQKGDIAEGYSVSREKKESFPLTVTSAQKNPTAFYLCASSSGTSGVLQETQYFGPGTRLLVL.

This clonotype is termed medium-sized. This chain uses TRBV15 with TRBJ1-3, with D tentatively TRBD1 (5 bases). Deletions cut 6 bases from V and 2 bases from J, with 14 bases between. This CDR3 region has 15 residues. Looked up from germline, CDR1 is LNHNV and CDR2 is YYDKDF (reference sequence). The CDR3 DNA reads TGTGCCACCAGTGTAAGTTCGACAGCTGGAAACACCATATATTTT. It is translated as CATSVSSTAGNTIYF.

This clonotype was found a few times. This CDR3 is CASSPGTGGSEQYF. Here the CDR3 DNA reads TGCGCCAGCAGCCCCGGGACAGGGGGTAGCGAGCAGTACTTC. This chain links TRBV10-1 with TRBJ2-7; the match to TRBD1 covers 11 bases. V gave up 6 bases and J gave up 6 bases; unmatched junction bases: 7. The germline V gene has CDR1 WNHNN and CDR2 SYGVQD (reference sequence). The CDR3 runs to 14 residues.

Ten or more counts support this clonotype. At one end, the junction sequence differs from germline, possibly due to a read error. The chain combines TRBV6-1 with TRBJ1-1; TRBD1 matches at 7 bases. Germline V gene sequence: CDR1 MNHNS, CDR2 SASEGT. CDR3 length: 14 residues. The CDR3 protein is CASSEEYRGTEVFF. The CDR3 DNA reads as TGTGCCAGCAGTGAAGAGTACAGGGGCACTGAAGTTTTCTTT.

Ten or more counts support this clonotype. The chain joins TRBV3-1 to TRBJ1-2; D may be TRBD1 (6 bases). The V end lost 5 bases, the J end lost 5 bases, and 15 bases lay between the germline ends. CDR1 LGHDT and CDR2 YNNKEL come from the germline V gene (reference sequence). The CDR3 loop spans 14 amino acids. DNA for the CDR3: TGTGCCAGCAGCGCTGACAGGCGCCGTTATGGCTACACCTTC. Amino acids: CASSADRRRYGYTF. Full variable domain (outside the CDR3, taken from reference TRBV3-1 and TRBJ1-2): DTAVSQTPKYLVTQMGNDKSIKCEQNLGHDTMYWYKQDSKKFLKIMFSYNNKELIINETVPNRFSPKSPDKAHLNLHINSLELGDSAVYFCASSADRRRYGYTFGSGTRLTVV.

The chain carries TRBV4-3 and TRBJ1-4; D gene unclear. The CDR3 length is 16 residues. Between the trimmed V and J ends, which lost 4 bases and 5 bases, there was a span of 17 bases. Germline assignment: CDR1 LGHNA and CDR2 YSLEER. CDR3 residues: CASSLEMGMVNEKLFF. For the CDR3, the DNA is TGCGCCAGCAGCCTTGAGATGGGGATGGTCAATGAAAAACTGTTTTTT.

The sample holds a few counts of this clonotype. The chain couples TRBV14 to TRBJ2-2; D call uncertain. Per germline, CDR1 SGHDN and CDR2 FVKESK. V lost 4 bases to trimming and J lost 2 bases, with 8 bases between them. The CDR3 loop spans 14 amino acids. The CDR3 nucleotides are TGTGCCAGCAGCCTAGTACTTAACACCGGGGAGCTGTTTTTT. Translation: CASSLVLNTGELFF. The variable domain in full, completed from reference TRBV14 and TRBJ2-2, reads EAGVTQFPSHSVIEKGQTVTLRCDPISGHDNLYWYRRVMGKEIKFLLHFVKESKQDESGMPNNRFLAERTGGTYSTLKVQPAELEDSGVYFCASSLVLNTGELFFGEGSRLTVL.

The chain joins TRBV5-1 to TRBJ1-5; a weak D match, TRBD1 (5 bases). The CDR3 covers 15 residues. Deletions cut 0 bases from V and 5 bases from J, with 12 bases between. Germline values: CDR1 SGHRS, CDR2 YFSETQ. CDR3 sequence: CASSLETVRYQPQHF. Written as DNA, the CDR3 is TGCGCCAGCAGCTTGGAGACAGTGAGGTATCAGCCCCAGCATTTT.

The CDR3 here is CASTTQGNGYTF. Here the CDR3 DNA reads TGTGCCAGCACCACTCAGGGGAATGGCTACACCTTC. This chain connects TRBV12-3 or TRBV12-4 to TRBJ1-2; D might be TRBD1 (6 bases). The V and J ends lost 7 bases and 6 bases respectively, with 12 bases between them. The CDR3 is made up of 12 amino acids.

There are many counts of this clonotype. This rearrangement joins TRBV3-1 to TRBJ2-2; TRBD1 agrees at 11 bases. With 2 bases clipped from V and 4 bases from J, the junction kept 3 bases outside the gene matches. Germline V CDR1 and CDR2: LGHDT, YNNKEL (reference sequence). This CDR3 spans 16 amino acids. CDR3 region: CASSQMGQGVTGELFF. In DNA, the CDR3 is TGTGCCAGCAGCCAAATGGGACAGGGGGTCACCGGGGAGCTGTTTTTT.

This clonotype was seen ten or more times. The rearrangement uses TRBV29-1 and TRBJ2-7, with D possibly matching TRBD1 (6 bases). Trimming took off 4 bases at V and 6 bases at J, with 13 bases between the two ends. The CDR3 runs 12 residues. Germline V gives CDR1 SQVTM, CDR2 ANQGSEA. CDR3: CSVGPRGGEQYF. CDR3 sequence (DNA): TGCAGCGTTGGTCCGAGAGGGGGCGAGCAGTACTTC.

At least ten counts were recorded for this clonotype. The chain is built from TRBV7-3 and TRBJ2-1; 9 bases are shared with TRBD2. Germline lookup yields CDR1 SGHTA and CDR2 FQGTGA. This CDR3 has 16 amino acids. Trimming took 1 base from V and 6 from J; bases not matched to a gene: 7. CDR3 nucleotides: TGTGCCAGCAGCTTAAACGCGGGGGGGCCCTTCAATGAGCAGTTCTTC. Protein: CASSLNAGGPFNEQFF.

This clonotype has only a few counts. This chain uses TRBV19 with TRBJ1-4, with D possibly being TRBD1 (5 bases). Trimming cost V 4 bases and J 6 bases, with 9 bases left between them. This CDR3 has 13 amino acids. Germline CDR1 is LNHDA and CDR2 is SQIVND (reference sequence). CDR3 protein: CASSKGWDEKLFF. DNA for the CDR3: TGTGCCAGTAGTAAGGGGTGGGATGAAAAACTGTTTTTT.

J is TRBJ2-1 and V is TRBV18; 12 bases are shared with TRBD2. Germline loops: CDR1 KGHSH, CDR2 LQKENI. The CDR3 covers 15 residues. V lost 3 bases to trimming and J lost 5 bases; unmatched junction nucleotides: 2. CDR3 amino acids: CASSPLAGGHNEQFF. The CDR3 DNA is TGTGCCAGCTCACCCCTAGCGGGGGGGCACAATGAGCAGTTCTTC.

This chain's CDR3 is CASSTTSDTYEQYF. The CDR3 DNA follows: TGTGCCAGCAGCACAACTAGCGACACCTACGAGCAGTACTTC. The chain recombines TRBV7-2 with TRBJ2-7; 7 positions match TRBD2. This CDR3 comprises 14 residues. Germline loops: CDR1 SGHTA, CDR2 FQGNSA. After removal of 5 bases from V and 2 bases from J, the junction contained 6 bases not matched to a gene.

This clonotype has more than one count but fewer than ten. The chain links TRBV6-2 or TRBV6-3 to TRBJ1-5, with TRBD1 as a possible D gene (5 bases). Germline V CDR1 and CDR2: MNHEY, SVGEGT. V lost 2 bases to trimming and J lost 4 bases, with 9 bases between them. This CDR3 spans 14 amino acids. CDR3 DNA sequence: TGTGCCAGCAGTTACGCCCGGGGGAATCAGCCCCAGCATTTT. As protein: CASSYARGNQPQHF.

This clonotype is judged medium-sized. The V and J genes are TRBV3-2 and TRBJ1-2; the table's D gene call, TRBD1, was not cross checked with the DNA. TRBV3-2 is an annotated pseudogene. The CDR3 contains 14 residues. The DNA of the CDR3 is TGTGCCAGCCTAGAGGGGTTTGTCGATGGCGGCTACACCTTC. Amino acid sequence: CASLEGFVDGGYTF.

The CDR3 sequence: CASSYRAGYWSTNEKLFF. Here the CDR3 DNA reads TGTGCCAGCAGTTACCGGGCAGGTTACTGGTCCACTAATGAAAAACTGTTTTTT. The chain combines TRBV6-5 with TRBJ1-4, with D uncertain. This CDR3 region has 18 residues. CDR1 is MNHEY, CDR2 SVGAGI, per germline. The ends were cut back, 2 bases at V and 2 bases at J, with 18 bases in the middle.

V and J are TRBV14 and TRBJ1-4; D possibly corresponds to TRBD1 (5 bases). The CDR3 extends over 16 amino acids. Germline lookup yields CDR1 SGHDN and CDR2 FVKESK. Trimming pared 1 base from V and 8 bases from J, leaving 17 bases between. The CDR3 nucleotides are TGTGCCAGCAGCCAAGTTGGCCTGACAGTTGGGGAAAAACTGTTTTTT. Its translation: CASSQVGLTVGEKLFF.

This clonotype was observed at least ten times. CDR3 DNA sequence: TGTGCCAGCAGCGTAGGGGAGGGGGAGAATGAAAAACTGTTTTTT. Residues: CASSVGEGENEKLFF. This chain joins TRBV9 and TRBJ1-4; tentatively, D is TRBD1 (6 bases). Germline CDR1 SGDLS, CDR2 YYNGEE. This CDR3 has 15 amino acids. Deletions cut 0 bases from V and 5 bases from J, with 11 bases between.

This chain connects TRBV4-3 to TRBJ1-5, with D possibly being TRBD1 (6 bases). The CDR3 length is 15 residues. Trimming took 4 bases from V and 5 from J, leaving 15 bases between them. Germline lookup yields CDR1 LGHNA and CDR2 YSLEER. DNA of the CDR3: TGCGCCAGCAGCCCGGGACATTTACCTTATCAGCCCCAGCATTTT. Protein product: CASSPGHLPYQPQHF.

This clonotype has at least ten counts. The chain carries TRBV20-1 and TRBJ2-3; 10 bases are shared with TRBD2. This CDR3 comprises 15 residues. Germline V gene lookup returns CDR1 DFQATT and CDR2 SNEGSKA (reference sequence). V lost 6 bases and J lost 3; bases outside the gene matches: 9. The CDR3 DNA sequence: TGCAGTGCCCCCAGCGGGGGGGCGGGAACAGATACGCAGTATTTT. As protein: CSAPSGGAGTDTQYF.

The chain employs TRBV6-5 and TRBJ2-5; no firm D call. Deletions cut 4 bases from V and 4 bases from J, with 10 bases between. The CDR3 length is 13 residues. Germline CDR1 MNHEY, CDR2 SVGAGI. The CDR3 DNA reads as TGTGCCAGCAGTTTGTCCTCCAGAGAGACCCAGTACTTC. Encoded protein: CASSLSSRETQYF.

This clonotype has only a few counts. The chain employs TRBV29-1 and TRBJ2-5; D is undetermined. The V gene lost 2 bases and the J gene lost 1 base, with 8 bases spanning the gap. The germline V gene encodes CDR1 SQVTM and CDR2 ANQGSEA. This CDR3 has 13 residues. The CDR3 here is CSVERVGQETQYF. For the CDR3, the DNA is TGCAGCGTTGAAAGAGTAGGCCAAGAGACCCAGTACTTC.

In this sample, this clonotype turned up a few times. Here the CDR3 reads CASSAWDSQETQYF. As DNA, the CDR3 is TGTGCCAGCAGTGCGTGGGACAGCCAAGAGACCCAGTACTTC. The J gene is TRBJ2-5, the V gene TRBV6-1; 7 bases fit TRBD1. Trimming removed 4 bases from V and 1 base from J; junction bases left unmatched: 3. Per germline, CDR1 MNHNS and CDR2 SASEGT. CDR3 length: 14 residues.

Only a few counts were recorded for this clonotype. This chain connects TRBV12-3 or TRBV12-4 to TRBJ2-1, with 9 bases fitting TRBD1. The CDR3 spans 13 residues. The trim removed 6 bases at V and 15 bases at J, leaving 12 bases unmatched. Here the CDR3 DNA reads TGTGCCAGCAGGAGGACCGGGACAGGGATTACGTTCTTC. Its protein product is CASRRTGTGITFF.

This clonotype was seen only a few times. The V gene is TRBV9, the J gene TRBJ2-2; 10 nucleotides match TRBD1. Germline CDR1 SGDLS, CDR2 YYNGEE. This CDR3 has 16 amino acids. V was pared by 5 bases and J by 5 bases, with 9 bases of the junction left unmatched. The CDR3 protein is CASRPRGTGVTGELFF. The DNA of the CDR3 is TGTGCCAGCAGACCCCGAGGGACAGGGGTGACCGGGGAGCTGTTTTTT.

This clonotype was found many times. The genes are TRBV28 and TRBJ2-3; D gene uncertain. The CDR3 is 12 amino acids. Germline loops: CDR1 MDHEN, CDR2 SYDVKM. V was trimmed by 6 bases and J by 1 base, leaving 5 bases between them. Written as DNA, the CDR3 is TGTGCCAGCAGAACCCGCACAGATACGCAGTATTTT. Translation: CASRTRTDTQYF.

In this sample, this clonotype is medium-sized (0.01 to 0.1%). V and J are TRBV19 and TRBJ2-1; D remains ambiguous. This CDR3 region has 13 residues. CDR1 LNHDA and CDR2 SQIVND come from the germline V gene (reference sequence). V lost 7 bases to trimming and J lost 5 bases, with 12 bases between them. The CDR3 bases are TGTGCCAGTACCGGAGTTCCCCACAATGAGCAGTTCTTC. It translates to CASTGVPHNEQFF.

This clonotype was counted many times. The DNA is omitted, as the CDR3 cannot be located on it reliably, and the CDR3 follows TCRdb's listing. The chain joins TRBV5-6 to TRBJ1-1. Germline lookup yields CDR1 SGHDT and CDR2 YYEEEE. The CDR3 is 14 amino acids long, termini counted. CDR3 sequence: CASSSSVARLKAFF.

This clonotype is labeled medium-sized. The chain joins TRBV9 to TRBJ2-5, with D tentatively TRBD1 (5 bases). Per the germline V gene, CDR1 is SGDLS and CDR2 is YYNGEE. V lost 0 bases, J lost 5 bases, and 8 bases lay in between. The CDR3 covers 13 residues. In DNA, the CDR3 is TGTGCCAGCAGCGTAGCTAGGGGCGAGACCCAGTACTTC. It specifies CASSVARGETQYF. Variable domain in full (rest from reference TRBV9 and TRBJ2-5): DSGVTQTPKHLITATGQRVTLRCSPRSGDLSVYWYQQSLDQGLQFLIQYYNGEERAKGNILERFSAQQFPDLHSELNLSSLELGDSALYFCASSVARGETQYFGPGTRLLVL.